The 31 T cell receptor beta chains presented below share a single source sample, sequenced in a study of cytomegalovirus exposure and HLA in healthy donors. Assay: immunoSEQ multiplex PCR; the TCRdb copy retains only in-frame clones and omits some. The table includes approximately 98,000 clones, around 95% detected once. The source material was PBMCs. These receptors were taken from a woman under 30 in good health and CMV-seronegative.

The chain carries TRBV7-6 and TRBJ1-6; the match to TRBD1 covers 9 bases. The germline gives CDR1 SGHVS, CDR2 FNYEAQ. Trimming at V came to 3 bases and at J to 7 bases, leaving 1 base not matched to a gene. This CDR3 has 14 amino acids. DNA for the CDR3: TGTGCCAGCAGCTTTGGGACAGGGAATTCACCCCTCCACTTT. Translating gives CASSFGTGNSPLHF.

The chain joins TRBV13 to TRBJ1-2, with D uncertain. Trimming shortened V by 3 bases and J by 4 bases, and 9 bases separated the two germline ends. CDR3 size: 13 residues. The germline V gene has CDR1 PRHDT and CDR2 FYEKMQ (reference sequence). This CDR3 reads CASSFSPIYGYTF. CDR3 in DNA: TGTGCCAGCAGCTTTTCCCCCATCTATGGCTACACCTTC.

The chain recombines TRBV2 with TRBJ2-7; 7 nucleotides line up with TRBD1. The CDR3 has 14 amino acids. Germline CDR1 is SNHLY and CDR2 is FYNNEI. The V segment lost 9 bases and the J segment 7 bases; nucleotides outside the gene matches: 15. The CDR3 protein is CASLWDSQIREQYF. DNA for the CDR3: TGTGCCAGTTTATGGGACAGCCAAATTCGGGAGCAGTACTTC.

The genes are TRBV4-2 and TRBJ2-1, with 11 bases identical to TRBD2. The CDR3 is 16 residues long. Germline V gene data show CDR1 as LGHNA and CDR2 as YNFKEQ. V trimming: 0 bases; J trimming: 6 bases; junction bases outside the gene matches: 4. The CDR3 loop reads CASSQDLTSGGNEQFF. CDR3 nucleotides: TGTGCCAGCAGCCAAGATTTAACTAGCGGGGGCAATGAGCAGTTCTTC.

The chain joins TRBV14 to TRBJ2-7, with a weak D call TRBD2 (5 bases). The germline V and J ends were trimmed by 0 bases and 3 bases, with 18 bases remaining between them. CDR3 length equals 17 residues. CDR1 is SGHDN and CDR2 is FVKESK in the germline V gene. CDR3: CASSQESQRFYRYEQYF. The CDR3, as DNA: TGTGCCAGCAGCCAAGAGTCACAGCGGTTCTACCGCTACGAGCAGTACTTC.

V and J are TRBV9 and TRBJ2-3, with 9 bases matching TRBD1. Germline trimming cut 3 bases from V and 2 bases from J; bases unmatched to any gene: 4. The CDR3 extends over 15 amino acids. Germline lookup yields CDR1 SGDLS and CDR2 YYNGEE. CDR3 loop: CASSAGTGHTDTQYF. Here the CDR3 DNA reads TGTGCCAGCAGCGCCGGGACAGGGCACACAGATACGCAGTATTTT. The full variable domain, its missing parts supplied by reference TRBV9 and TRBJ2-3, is DSGVTQTPKHLITATGQRVTLRCSPRSGDLSVYWYQQSLDQGLQFLIQYYNGEERAKGNILERFSAQQFPDLHSELNLSSLELGDSALYFCASSAGTGHTDTQYFGPGTRLTVL.

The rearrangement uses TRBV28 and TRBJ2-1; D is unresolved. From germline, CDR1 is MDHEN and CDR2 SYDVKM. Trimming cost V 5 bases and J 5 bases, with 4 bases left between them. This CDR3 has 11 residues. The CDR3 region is CASSPDNEQFF. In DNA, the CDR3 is TGTGCCAGCAGTCCCGACAATGAGCAGTTCTTC.

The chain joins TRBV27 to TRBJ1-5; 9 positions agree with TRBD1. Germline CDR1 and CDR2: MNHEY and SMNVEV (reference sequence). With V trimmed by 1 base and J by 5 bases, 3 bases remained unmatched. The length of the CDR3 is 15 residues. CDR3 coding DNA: TGTGCCAGCAGTTTATTACAGGGGGCCGATCAGCCCCAGCATTTT. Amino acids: CASSLLQGADQPQHF.

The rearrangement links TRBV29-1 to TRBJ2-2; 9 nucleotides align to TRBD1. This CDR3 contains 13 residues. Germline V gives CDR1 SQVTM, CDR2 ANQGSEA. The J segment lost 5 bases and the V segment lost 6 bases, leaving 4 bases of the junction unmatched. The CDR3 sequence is CSVRQGGTGELFF. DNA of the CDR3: TGCAGCGTGAGACAGGGGGGAACCGGGGAGCTGTTTTTT.

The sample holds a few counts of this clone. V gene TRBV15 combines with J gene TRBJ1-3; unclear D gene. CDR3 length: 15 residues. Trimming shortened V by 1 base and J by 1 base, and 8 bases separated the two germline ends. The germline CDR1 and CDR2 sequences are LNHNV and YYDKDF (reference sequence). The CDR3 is CATSRGSSSGNTIYF. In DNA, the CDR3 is TGTGCCACCAGCAGAGGTTCGAGTTCTGGAAACACCATATATTTT.

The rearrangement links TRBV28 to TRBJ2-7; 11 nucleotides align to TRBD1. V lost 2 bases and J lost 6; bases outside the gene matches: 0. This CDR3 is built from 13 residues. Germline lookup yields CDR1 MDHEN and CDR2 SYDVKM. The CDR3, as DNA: TGTGCCAGCAGTTTAGGGACAGGGGGCGAGCAGTACTTC. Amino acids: CASSLGTGGEQYF.

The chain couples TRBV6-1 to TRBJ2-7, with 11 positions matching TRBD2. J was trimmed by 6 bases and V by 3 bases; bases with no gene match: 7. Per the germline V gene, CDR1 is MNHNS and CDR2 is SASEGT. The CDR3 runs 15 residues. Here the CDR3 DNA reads TGTGCCAGCAGTGATTCTAGCGGGGGGTCCGGCGAGCAGTACTTC. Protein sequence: CASSDSSGGSGEQYF.

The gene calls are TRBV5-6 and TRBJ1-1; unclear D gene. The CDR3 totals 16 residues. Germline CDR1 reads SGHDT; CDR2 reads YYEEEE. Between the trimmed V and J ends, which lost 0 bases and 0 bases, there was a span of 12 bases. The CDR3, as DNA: TGTGCCAGCAGCTTGGCCGGGTCGACCCTGAACACTGAAGCTTTCTTT. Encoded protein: CASSLAGSTLNTEAFF.

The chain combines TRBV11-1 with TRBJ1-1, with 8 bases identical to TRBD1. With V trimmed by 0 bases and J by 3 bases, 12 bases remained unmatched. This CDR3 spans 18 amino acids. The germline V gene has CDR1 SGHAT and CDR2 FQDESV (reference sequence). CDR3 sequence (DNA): TGTGCCAGCAGCTTAGCATGGCAGGGGGCGTATTGGGACACTGAAGCTTTCTTT. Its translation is CASSLAWQGAYWDTEAFF.

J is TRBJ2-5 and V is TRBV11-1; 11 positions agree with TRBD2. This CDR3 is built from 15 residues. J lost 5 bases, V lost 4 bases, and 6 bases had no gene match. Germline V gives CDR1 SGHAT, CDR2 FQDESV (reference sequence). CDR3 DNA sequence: TGTGCCAGCAGCTCGACTAGCGGGGTTGGGGAGACCCAGTACTTC. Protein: CASSSTSGVGETQYF.

The CDR3: CASSLVRGFNYGYTF. The CDR3 DNA is TGCGCCAGCAGCTTGGTAAGGGGCTTTAACTATGGCTACACCTTC. This chain links TRBV5-1 with TRBJ1-2; tentative D call: TRBD1 (5 bases). This CDR3 comprises 15 residues. CDR1 and CDR2 from the germline V gene are SGHRS and YFSETQ. V was trimmed by 0 bases and J by 1 base, leaving 10 bases between them.

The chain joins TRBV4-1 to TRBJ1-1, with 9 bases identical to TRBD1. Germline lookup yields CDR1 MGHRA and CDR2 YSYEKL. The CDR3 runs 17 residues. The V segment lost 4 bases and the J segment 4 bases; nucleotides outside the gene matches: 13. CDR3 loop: CASSRTGARVRGTEAFF. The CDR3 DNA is TGCGCCAGCAGCCGGACAGGGGCGCGAGTCCGGGGCACTGAAGCTTTCTTT.

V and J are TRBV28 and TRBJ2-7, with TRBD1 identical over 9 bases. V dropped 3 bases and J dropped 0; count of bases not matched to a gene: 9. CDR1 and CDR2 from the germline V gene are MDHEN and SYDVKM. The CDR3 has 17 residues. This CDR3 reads CASSLVPGQGSSYEQYF. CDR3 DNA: TGTGCCAGCAGTTTGGTCCCGGGACAGGGTTCCTCCTACGAGCAGTACTTC.

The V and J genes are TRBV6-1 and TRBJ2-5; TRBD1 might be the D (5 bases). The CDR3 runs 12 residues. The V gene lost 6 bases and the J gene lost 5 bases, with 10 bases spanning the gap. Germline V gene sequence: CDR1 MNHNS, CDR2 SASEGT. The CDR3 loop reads CASRRGSETQYF. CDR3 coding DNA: TGTGCCAGCAGAAGGGGTTCTGAGACCCAGTACTTC.

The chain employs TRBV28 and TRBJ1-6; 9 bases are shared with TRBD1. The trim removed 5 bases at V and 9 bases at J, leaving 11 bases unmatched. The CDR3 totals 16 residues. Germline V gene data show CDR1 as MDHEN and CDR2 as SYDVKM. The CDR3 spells CASSPMGTGLISPLHF. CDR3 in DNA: TGTGCCAGCAGTCCCATGGGGACAGGGTTAATTTCACCCCTCCACTTT.

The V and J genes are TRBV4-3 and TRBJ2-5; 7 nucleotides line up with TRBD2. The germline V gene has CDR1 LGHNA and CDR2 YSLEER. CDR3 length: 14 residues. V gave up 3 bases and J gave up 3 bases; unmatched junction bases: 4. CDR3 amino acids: CASSQGLAEETQYF. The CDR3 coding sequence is TGCGCCAGCAGCCAGGGCCTAGCGGAAGAGACCCAGTACTTC.

Written as DNA, the CDR3 is TGTGCCAGCAGCCGGTCGGGACAGGGGCTGCAGCAGCCCCAGCATTTT. Encoded protein: CASSRSGQGLQQPQHF. The V call is TRBV4-2, the J call TRBJ1-5; 10 bases are shared with TRBD1. Losses at the gene ends were 4 bases for V and 7 bases for J; bases not matched to a gene: 10. CDR3 length equals 16 residues. Germline V gives CDR1 LGHNA, CDR2 YNFKEQ.

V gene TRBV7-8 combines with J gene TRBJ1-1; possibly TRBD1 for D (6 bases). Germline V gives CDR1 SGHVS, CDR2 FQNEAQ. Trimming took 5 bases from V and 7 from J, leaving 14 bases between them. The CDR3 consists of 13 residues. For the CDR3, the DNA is TGTGCCAGCAGCCGAGGGAGGGGGGATGAAGCTTTCTTT. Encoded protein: CASSRGRGDEAFF.

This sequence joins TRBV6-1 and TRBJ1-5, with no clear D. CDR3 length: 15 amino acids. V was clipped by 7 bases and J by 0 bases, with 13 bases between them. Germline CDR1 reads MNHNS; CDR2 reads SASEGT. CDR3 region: CASITEGGSNQPQHF. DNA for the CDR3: TGTGCCAGCATAACCGAGGGCGGTAGCAATCAGCCCCAGCATTTT.

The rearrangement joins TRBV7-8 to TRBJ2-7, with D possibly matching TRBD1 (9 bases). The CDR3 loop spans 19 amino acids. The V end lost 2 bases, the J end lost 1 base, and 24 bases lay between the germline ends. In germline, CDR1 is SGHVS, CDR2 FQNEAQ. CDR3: CASSLSPGGTGSRSYEQYF. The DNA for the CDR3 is TGTGCCAGCAGCTTATCTCCGGGGGGGACAGGGTCGCGTTCCTACGAGCAGTACTTC.

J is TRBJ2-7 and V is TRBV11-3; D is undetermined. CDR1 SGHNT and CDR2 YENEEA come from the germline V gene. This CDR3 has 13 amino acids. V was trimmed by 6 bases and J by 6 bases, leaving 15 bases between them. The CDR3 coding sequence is TGTGCCAGCAGTCCAGGCTCTGTCGGCGAGCAGTACTTC. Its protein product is CASSPGSVGEQYF.

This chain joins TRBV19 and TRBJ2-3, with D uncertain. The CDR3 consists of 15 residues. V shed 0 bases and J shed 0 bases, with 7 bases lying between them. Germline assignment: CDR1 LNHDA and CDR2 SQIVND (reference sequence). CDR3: CASSIDQVSTDTQYF. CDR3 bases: TGTGCCAGTAGTATAGATCAGGTTAGCACAGATACGCAGTATTTT. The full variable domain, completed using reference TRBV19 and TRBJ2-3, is DGGITQSPKYLFRKEGQNVTLSCEQNLNHDAMYWYRQDPGQGLRLIYYSQIVNDFQKGDIAEGYSVSREKKESFPLTVTSAQKNPTAFYLCASSIDQVSTDTQYFGPGTRLTVL.

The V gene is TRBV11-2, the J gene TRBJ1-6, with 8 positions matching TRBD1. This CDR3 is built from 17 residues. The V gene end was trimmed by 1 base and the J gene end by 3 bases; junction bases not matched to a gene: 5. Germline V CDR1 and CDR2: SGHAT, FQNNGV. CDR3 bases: TGTGCCAGCAGCTTAGGAAAGACAGGGGTCTATAATTCACCCCTCCACTTT. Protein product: CASSLGKTGVYNSPLHF.

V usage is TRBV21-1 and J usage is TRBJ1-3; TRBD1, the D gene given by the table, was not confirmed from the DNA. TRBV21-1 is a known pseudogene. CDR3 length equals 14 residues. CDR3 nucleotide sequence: TGTGCCAGCAGCAAAGGGACAGGAGGAAACACCATATATTTT. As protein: CASSKGTGGNTIYF.

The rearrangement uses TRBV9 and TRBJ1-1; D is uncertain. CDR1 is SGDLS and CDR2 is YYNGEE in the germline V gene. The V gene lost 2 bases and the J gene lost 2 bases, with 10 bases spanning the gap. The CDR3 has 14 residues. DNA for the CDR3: TGTGCCAGCAGCGTTACGAACGGTAACACTGAAGCTTTCTTT. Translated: CASSVTNGNTEAFF.

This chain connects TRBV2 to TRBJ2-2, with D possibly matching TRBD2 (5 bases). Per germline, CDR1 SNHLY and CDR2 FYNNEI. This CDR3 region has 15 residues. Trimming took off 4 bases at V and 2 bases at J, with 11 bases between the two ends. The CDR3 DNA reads TGTGCCAGCAGTGGGCGGGCCTTAAACACCGGGGAGCTGTTTTTT. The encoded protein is CASSGRALNTGELFF.